A selection of T cell receptor beta chains follows, all from one sample in a study of blood T cell repertoires in COVID-19. TCRdb's table, derived via immunoSEQ multiplex PCR, lists solely in-frame clones and lacks some. The table lists 110,000 to 150,000 clones, 80% to 90% of them singletons. Sequencing was carried out using PBMCs or T cells enriched from blood (not recorded which). Receptors originate from a man aged 50 to 60 who had recovered from COVID-19. CDR3s include the opening cysteine and the closing phenylalanine or tryptophan. A D gene is named only where the DNA matches it firmly. Clone size is shown for a subset of rows, as once, few, many or a class of expanded clone.

-,14,TRBJ1-3,-,TRBV9,CASSRDYSGNTIYF,TGTGCCAGCAGCCGGGACTACTCTGGAAACACCATATATTTT
-,15,TRBJ1-5,-,TRBV4-1,CASSQTGLSNQPQHF,TGCGCCAGCAGCCAGACGGGACTGAGCAATCAGCCCCAGCATTTT
once,14,TRBJ1-1,TRBD1,TRBV28,CASSGTGGYTEAFF,TGTGCCAGCAGCGGGACAGGGGGCTACACTGAAGCTTTCTTT
-,16,TRBJ2-7,TRBD2,TRBV6-5,CASSYLSTSGRSEQYF,TGTGCCAGCAGTTACCTTTCGACTAGCGGGAGGTCAGAGCAGTACTTC
-,14,TRBJ1-2,-,TRBV6-5,CASSYSRWSYGYTF,TGTGCCAGCAGTTACTCACGGTGGAGCTATGGCTACACCTTC
-,14,TRBJ1-6,-,TRBV3-1/TRBV3-2,CASSQDPGNSPLHF,TGTGCCAGCAGCCAAGACCCCGGTAATTCACCCCTCCACTTT
-,14,TRBJ2-5,-,TRBV7-8,CASSFPTGQETQYF,TGTGCCAGCAGCTTCCCGACAGGCCAAGAGACCCAGTACTTC
-,16,TRBJ2-7,-,TRBV28,CASSQNRARGSYEQYF,TGTGCCAGCAGTCAGAACAGGGCCCGGGGCTCCTACGAGCAGTACTTC
-,15,TRBJ1-4,TRBD1,TRBV28,CASIPSGTGTEKLFF,TGTGCCAGCATCCCTTCCGGGACAGGTACCGAAAAACTGTTTTTT
-,20,TRBJ2-1,TRBD2,TRBV5-8,CASSLFMYWRSGRANNEQFF,TGTGCCAGCAGCTTGTTTATGTATTGGCGTAGCGGGAGGGCAAACAATGAGCAGTTCTTC
-,11,TRBJ1-3,-,TRBV20-1,CSARSHNTIYF,TGCAGTGCTAGAAGCCATAACACCATATATTTT
-,15,TRBJ1-3,-,TRBV6-5,CASSYGTGSGNTIYF,TGTGCCAGCAGTTACGGCACAGGCTCTGGAAACACCATATATTTT
-,14,TRBJ1-3,-,TRBV7-6,CASSRQASGNTIYF,TGTGCCAGCAGCCGTCAGGCCTCTGGAAACACCATATATTTT
-,15,TRBJ1-3,-,TRBV28,CASSSHQGAGNTIYF,TGTGCCAGCAGTTCCCATCAGGGTGCTGGAAACACCATATATTTT
-,16,TRBJ1-4,TRBD1,TRBV5-6,CASSLLGQSVNEKLFF,TGTGCCAGCAGCCTCTTGGGACAGAGTGTTAATGAAAAACTGTTTTTT
-,14,TRBJ2-7,TRBD1,TRBV27,CASSLRTGPYEQYF,TGTGCCAGCAGTTTGCGGACAGGACCATACGAGCAGTACTTC
-,14,TRBJ1-5,TRBD1,TRBV6-5,CASSYSTGGRPQHF,TGTGCCAGCAGTTACTCGACAGGGGGTAGGCCCCAGCATTTT
-,13,TRBJ2-7,TRBD1,TRBV7-8,CASSPGGRTEQYF,TGTGCCAGCAGCCCAGGGGGCCGGACCGAGCAGTACTTC
-,15,TRBJ2-1,-,TRBV5-1,CASSSGRSSYNEQFF,TGCGCCAGCAGCTCCGGTCGGAGCTCCTACAATGAGCAGTTCTTC
-,17,TRBJ1-2,TRBD1,TRBV3-1/TRBV3-2,CASSPRDRGREKYGYTF,TGTGCCAGCAGCCCCCGGGACAGGGGGCGCGAAAAGTATGGCTACACCTTC